This TCR beta chain was obtained from a study of T-cell memory formation after mild COVID-19. General study results and limits: Clones that contracted clustered mainly in CM and EM if CD4+ and in EMRA if CD8+.

As concerns this clonotype: Antigen unknown.

In TCRdb, the 5' RACE reads were re-called with MiXCR into one record per CDR3 protein. The sample contains over 120,000 distinct CDR3 sequences, about 19% of which appear only once. This sequence originates from an adult woman who had mild COVID-19 (a few samples of this study predate the infection). Cell type and time point are not known. The material sequenced was PBMCs or a T cell subset sorted from them (not recorded which).

The CDR3 coding sequence is TGCGCCAGCAGTCAAAGACAGGGGGGTTCCTACGAGCAGTACTTC. Translation: CASSQRQGGSYEQYF. The chain joins TRBV5-1 to TRBJ2-7, with 9 bases fitting TRBD1. Germline CDR1 and CDR2: SGHRS and YFSETQ. The CDR3 covers 15 residues. The ends lost 5 bases at V and 1 base at J; junction bases unmatched: 7.